The rows below give T cell receptor beta chains drawn from one sample of a study of blood T cell repertoires in COVID-19. Libraries were prepared by immunoSEQ multiplex PCR; TCRdb keeps only in-frame clonotypes and omits some of them. This table has roughly 70,000 clones, under 90% appearing once. Sequenced input: peripheral blood. Receptor source: a man aged 45-60 years with active COVID-19. The conserved cysteine and the conserved F or W are not part of the CDR3 here. For some rows the clone size is stated as once, few or many, or as a class when expanded; others skip it.

v_gene	abundance	j_gene	CDR3aa
TRBV18	-	TRBJ2-1	ASSKRVSIYNEQF
TRBV6-2/TRBV6-3	few	TRBJ2-4	ASSPAEFVFSLAGGRPKNIQY
TRBV6-5	-	TRBJ1-5	ASSPYAYQPQH
TRBV2	few	TRBJ1-6	ASRRQGGNDSPLH
TRBV28	once	TRBJ2-7	ASSLFPQLVGGDYEQY
TRBV6-4	once	TRBJ1-3	ASSADSSGNTIY
TRBV5-6	-	TRBJ2-7	ASSLTGYIAYEQY
TRBV15	-	TRBJ2-3	ATSRDRMGLAVAGQY
TRBV28	-	TRBJ1-1	ASRVSRGNTEAF
TRBV21-1	-	TRBJ2-5	GGPPDRGRETQY
TRBV7-8	-	TRBJ1-5	ASRPGTGNQPQH
TRBV30	-	TRBJ1-3	AWSGDSGNTIY
TRBV9	-	TRBJ2-5	ASSSRTGSQETQY
TRBV5-6	once	TRBJ2-5	ASSMGLSSETQY
TRBV4-1	-	TRBJ2-5	ASSRLAGTQETQY
TRBV19	-	TRBJ2-1	ASSMDGTNVEQF
TRBV19	few	TRBJ1-1	ASRGQNTEAF
TRBV5-1	-	TRBJ1-1	ASSQNYEAF
TRBV10-2	-	TRBJ2-3	ASSDRGRTDTQY
TRBV6-2/TRBV6-3	-	TRBJ2-7	ASSYGETGPVEQY
TRBV28	-	TRBJ2-1	ASSFPQEVSGNEQF
TRBV3-1/TRBV3-2	-	TRBJ2-7	ASSPGLAGATNY
TRBV6-5	-	TRBJ2-1	ASSPTTSGRNEQF
TRBV7-3	-	TRBJ2-5	ASSLNADSGETQY